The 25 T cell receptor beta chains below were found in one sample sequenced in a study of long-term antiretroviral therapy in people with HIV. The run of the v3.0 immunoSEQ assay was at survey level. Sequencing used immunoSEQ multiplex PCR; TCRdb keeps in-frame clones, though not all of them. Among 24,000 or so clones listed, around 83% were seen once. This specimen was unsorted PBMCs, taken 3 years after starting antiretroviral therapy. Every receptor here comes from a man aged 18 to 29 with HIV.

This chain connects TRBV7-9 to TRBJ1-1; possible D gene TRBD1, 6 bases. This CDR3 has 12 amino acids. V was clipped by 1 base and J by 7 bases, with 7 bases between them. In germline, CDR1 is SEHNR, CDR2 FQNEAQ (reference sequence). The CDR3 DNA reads TGTGCCAGCAGCTTAGGGACAGTTGAAGCTTTCTTT. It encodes CASSLGTVEAFF.

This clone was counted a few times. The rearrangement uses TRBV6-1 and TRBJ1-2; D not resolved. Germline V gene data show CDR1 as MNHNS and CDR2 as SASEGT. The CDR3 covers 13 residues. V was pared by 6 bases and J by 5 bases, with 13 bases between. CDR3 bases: TGTGCCAGCAGGGTAGCATTCCCATATGGCTACACCTTC. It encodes CASRVAFPYGYTF.

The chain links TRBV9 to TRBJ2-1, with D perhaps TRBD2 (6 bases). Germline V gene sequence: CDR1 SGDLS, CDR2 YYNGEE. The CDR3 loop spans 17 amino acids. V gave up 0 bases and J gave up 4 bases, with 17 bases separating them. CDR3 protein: CASSVDGGPLGYNEQFF. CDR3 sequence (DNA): TGTGCCAGCAGCGTAGACGGGGGACCCCTCGGGTACAATGAGCAGTTCTTC.

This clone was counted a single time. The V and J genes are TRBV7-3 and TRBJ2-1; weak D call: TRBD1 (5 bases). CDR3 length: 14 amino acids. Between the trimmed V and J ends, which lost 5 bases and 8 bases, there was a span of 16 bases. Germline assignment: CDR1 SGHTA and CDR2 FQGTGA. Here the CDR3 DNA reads TGTGCCAGCAGCGAAACTACAGGTATCGATGAGCAGTTCTTC. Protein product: CASSETTGIDEQFF.

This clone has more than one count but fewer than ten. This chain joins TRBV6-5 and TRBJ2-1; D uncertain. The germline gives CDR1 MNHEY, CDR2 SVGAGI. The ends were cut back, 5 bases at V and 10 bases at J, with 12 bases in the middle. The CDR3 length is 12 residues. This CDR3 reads CASSRNVGEQFF. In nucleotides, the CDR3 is TGTGCCAGCAGTCGCAATGTGGGGGAGCAGTTCTTC.

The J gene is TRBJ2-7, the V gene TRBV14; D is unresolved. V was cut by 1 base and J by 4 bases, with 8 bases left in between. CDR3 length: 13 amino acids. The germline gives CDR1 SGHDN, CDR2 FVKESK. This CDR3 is CASSQGARYEQYF. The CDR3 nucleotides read TGTGCCAGCAGCCAAGGGGCCCGGTACGAGCAGTACTTC.

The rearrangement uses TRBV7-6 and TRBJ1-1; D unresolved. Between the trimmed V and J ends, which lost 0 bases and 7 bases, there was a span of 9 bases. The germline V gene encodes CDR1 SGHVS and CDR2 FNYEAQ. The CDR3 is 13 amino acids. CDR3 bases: TGTGCCAGCAGCTTAGCAGTGCGTGATGAAGCTTTCTTT. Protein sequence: CASSLAVRDEAFF.

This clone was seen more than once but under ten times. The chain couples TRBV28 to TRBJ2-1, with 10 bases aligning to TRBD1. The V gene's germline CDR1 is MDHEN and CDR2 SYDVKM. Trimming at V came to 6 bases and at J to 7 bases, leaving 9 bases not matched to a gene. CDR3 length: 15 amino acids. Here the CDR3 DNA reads TGTGCCAGCAGCCGACAGGGGGCTTCGGAAAATGAGCAGTTCTTC. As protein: CASSRQGASENEQFF. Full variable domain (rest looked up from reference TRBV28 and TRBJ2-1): DVKVTQSSRYLVKRTGEKVFLECVQDMDHENMFWYRQDPGLGLRLIYFSYDVKMKEKGDIPEGYSVSREKKERFSLILESASTNQTSMYLCASSRQGASENEQFFGPGTRLTVL.

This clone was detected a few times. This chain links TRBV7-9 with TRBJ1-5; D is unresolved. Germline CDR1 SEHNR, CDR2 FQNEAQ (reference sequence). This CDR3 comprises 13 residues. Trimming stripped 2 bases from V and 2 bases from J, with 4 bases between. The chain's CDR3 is CASSLSGNQPQHF. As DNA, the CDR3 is TGTGCCAGCAGCTTATCCGGCAATCAGCCCCAGCATTTT.

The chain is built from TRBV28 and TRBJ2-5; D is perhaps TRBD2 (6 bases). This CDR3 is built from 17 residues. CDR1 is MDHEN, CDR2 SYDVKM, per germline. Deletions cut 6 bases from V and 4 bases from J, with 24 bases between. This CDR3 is CASSSRRGAGGAETQYF. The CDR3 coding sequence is TGTGCCAGCAGCTCCCGTCGAGGGGCCGGGGGTGCAGAGACCCAGTACTTC.

The CDR3 is CASSPGQGEDTEAFF. The CDR3 nucleotides read TGTGCCAGCAGCCCCGGACAGGGGGAAGATACTGAAGCTTTCTTT. The chain carries TRBV4-2 and TRBJ1-1; the match to TRBD1 covers 10 bases. The CDR3 length is 15 residues. V shed 4 bases, J shed 5 bases, and the junction held 7 bases outside the gene matches. Looked up from germline, CDR1 is LGHNA and CDR2 is YNFKEQ.

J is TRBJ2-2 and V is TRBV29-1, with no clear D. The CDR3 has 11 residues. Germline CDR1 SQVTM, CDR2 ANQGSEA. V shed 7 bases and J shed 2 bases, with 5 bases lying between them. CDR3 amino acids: CSADNTGELFF. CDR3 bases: TGCAGCGCCGACAACACCGGGGAGCTGTTTTTT.

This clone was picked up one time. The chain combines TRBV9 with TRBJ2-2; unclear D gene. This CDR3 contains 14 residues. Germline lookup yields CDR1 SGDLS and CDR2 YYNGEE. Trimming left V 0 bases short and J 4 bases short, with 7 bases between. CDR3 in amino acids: CASSVAQVTGELFF. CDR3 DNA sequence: TGTGCCAGCAGCGTAGCTCAGGTCACCGGGGAGCTGTTTTTT.

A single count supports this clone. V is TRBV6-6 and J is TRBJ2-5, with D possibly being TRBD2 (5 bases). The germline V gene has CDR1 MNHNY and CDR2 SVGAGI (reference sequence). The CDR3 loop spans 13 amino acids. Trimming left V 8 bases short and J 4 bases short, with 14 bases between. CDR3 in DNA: TGTGCCAGCGTTGAGGGTTGGAGAGAGACCCAGTACTTC. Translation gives CASVEGWRETQYF.

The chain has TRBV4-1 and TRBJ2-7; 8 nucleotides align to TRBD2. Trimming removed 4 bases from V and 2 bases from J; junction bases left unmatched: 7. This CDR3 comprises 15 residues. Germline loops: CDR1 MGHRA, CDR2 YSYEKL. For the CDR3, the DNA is TGCGCCAGCAGCCCCTTCCGGGGGGGAACCTACGAGCAGTACTTC. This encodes CASSPFRGGTYEQYF.

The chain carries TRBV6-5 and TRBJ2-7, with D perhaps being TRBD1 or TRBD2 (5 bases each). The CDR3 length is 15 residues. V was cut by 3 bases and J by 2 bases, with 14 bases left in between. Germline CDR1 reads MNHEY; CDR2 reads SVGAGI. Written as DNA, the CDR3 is TGTGCCAGCAGTTATAGAGGGGACGGAGCCTACGAGCAGTACTTC. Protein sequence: CASSYRGDGAYEQYF.

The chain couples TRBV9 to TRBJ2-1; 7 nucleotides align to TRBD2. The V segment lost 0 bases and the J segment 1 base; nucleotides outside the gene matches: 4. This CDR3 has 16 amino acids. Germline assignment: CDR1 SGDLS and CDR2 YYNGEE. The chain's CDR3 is CASSVGGTISYNEQFF. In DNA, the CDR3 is TGTGCCAGCAGCGTAGGAGGGACTATTTCCTACAATGAGCAGTTCTTC.

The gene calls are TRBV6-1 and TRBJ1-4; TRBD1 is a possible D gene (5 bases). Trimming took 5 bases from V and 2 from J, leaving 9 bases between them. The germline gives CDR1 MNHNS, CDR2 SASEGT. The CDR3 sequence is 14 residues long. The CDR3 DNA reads TGTGCCAGCAGTCGGACACAGACTAATGAAAAACTGTTTTTT. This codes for CASSRTQTNEKLFF.

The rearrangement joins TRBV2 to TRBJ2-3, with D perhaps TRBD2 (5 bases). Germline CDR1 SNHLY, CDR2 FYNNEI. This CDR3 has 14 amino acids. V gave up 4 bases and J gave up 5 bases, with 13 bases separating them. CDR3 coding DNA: TGTGCCAGCAGTGGTCTTCCAGAGGGAGATACGCAGTATTTT. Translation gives CASSGLPEGDTQYF.

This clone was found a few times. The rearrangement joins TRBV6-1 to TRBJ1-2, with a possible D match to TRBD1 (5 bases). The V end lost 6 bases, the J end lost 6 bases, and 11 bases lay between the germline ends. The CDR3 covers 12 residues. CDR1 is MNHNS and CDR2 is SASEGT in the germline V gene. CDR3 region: CASRTERNGYTF. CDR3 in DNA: TGTGCCAGCAGGACAGAAAGGAATGGCTACACCTTC.

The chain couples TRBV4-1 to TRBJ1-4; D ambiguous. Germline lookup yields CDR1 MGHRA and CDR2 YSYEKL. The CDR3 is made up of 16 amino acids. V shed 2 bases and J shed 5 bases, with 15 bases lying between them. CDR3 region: CASSQRMSALNEKLFF. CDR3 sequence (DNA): TGCGCCAGCAGCCAACGCATGTCCGCCCTAAATGAAAAACTGTTTTTT.

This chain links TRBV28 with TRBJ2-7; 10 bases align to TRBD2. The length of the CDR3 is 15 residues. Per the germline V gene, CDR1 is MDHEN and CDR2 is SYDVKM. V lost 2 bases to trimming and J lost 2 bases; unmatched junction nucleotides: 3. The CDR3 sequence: CASSLGLAGAYEQYV. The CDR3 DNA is TGTGCCAGCAGTTTAGGCCTAGCGGGGGCCTACGAGCAGTACGTC.

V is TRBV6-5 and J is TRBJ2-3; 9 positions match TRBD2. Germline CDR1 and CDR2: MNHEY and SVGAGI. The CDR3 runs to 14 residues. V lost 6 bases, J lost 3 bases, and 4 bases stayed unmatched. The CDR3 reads CASRPGLATDTQYF. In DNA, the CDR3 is TGTGCCAGCAGGCCGGGACTAGCAACAGATACGCAGTATTTT.

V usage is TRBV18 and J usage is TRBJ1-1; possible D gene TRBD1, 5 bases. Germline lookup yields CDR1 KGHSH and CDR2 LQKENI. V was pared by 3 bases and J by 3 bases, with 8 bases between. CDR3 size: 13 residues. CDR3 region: CASSPQGDTEAFF. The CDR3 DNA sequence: TGTGCCAGCTCACCGCAGGGAGACACTGAAGCTTTCTTT.

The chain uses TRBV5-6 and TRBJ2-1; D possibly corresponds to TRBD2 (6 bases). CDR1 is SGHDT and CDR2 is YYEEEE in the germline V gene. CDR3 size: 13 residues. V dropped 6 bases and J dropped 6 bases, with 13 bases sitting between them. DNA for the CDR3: TGTGCCAGCAACTTCCAGGGAGGCAATGAGCAGTTCTTC. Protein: CASNFQGGNEQFF.